The clone carrying this TCR beta chain was counted only a few times. This CDR3 contains 15 residues. Germline lookup yields CDR1 SGHVS and CDR2 FQNEAQ. Trimming removed 5 bases at V and 0 bases at J, with 14 bases between. The source of the sample is a study of shared clonotypes between healthy human individuals. Several immunoSEQ 96-well plates shared each subset's DNA, each plate a replicate. Clones were read by immunoSEQ multiplex PCR, and TCRdb kept only the in-frame ones, dropping some. This table holds fewer than 700,000 clones, roughly 79% found once. The sequenced sample consisted of PBMCs. This clonotype was sampled from a woman in her 40s in good health. Some clones in this sample may be carry-over from other donors' samples. The genes are TRBV7-8 and TRBJ2-7; the D gene is possibly TRBD2 (5 bases). CDR3 nucleotides: TGTGCCAGCAGCCCCGCCGGGGAACTCTCCTACGAGCAGTACTTC. As protein: CASSPAGELSYEQYF.